This T cell receptor (beta chain) was recorded in a study of T cells in localized non-small cell lung cancer (dated by TCRdb to the early 2020s). Some background on the complete study: Comparing tumors with uninvolved tumor-adjacent lungs, the study looked at the T cell repertoires of roughly 250 patients with early-stage NSCLC. All 240 or so NSCLC patients in the cohort were treatment-naive and had localized lung tumors that were resected. Of the NSCLC patients, fewer than 150 were male and about a hundred were female, and the mean age was around 66 years. Study-level results and caveats: Multi-region tumor sequencing was not performed, so intratumor heterogeneity could not be excluded. Of the top 100 tumor clones, a median of roughly 53 were detected in paired uninvolved adjacent lung; 28 were also among that lung's top 100. The highest T cell clonality was observed in uninvolved tumor-adjacent lung, where clonality exceeded that of tumor, suggesting that antigenic responses were more focused in uninvolved tumor-adjacent lung. Since the design was exploratory, TCR variables were selected using unadjusted p-values with no false-discovery rate correction. Higher blood T cell density associated with longer overall survival, while higher adjacent-lung clonality associated with shorter survival.

V is cut by 5 bases and J by 0 bases, and the space between the germline ends is 11 bases. The germline V gene (reference sequence) yields MNHEY for CDR1 and SMNVEV for CDR2. From the cysteine up to the phenylalanine, the CDR3 has a length of 16 residues. CDR3 DNA only is kept here, 48 bases in frame from base 1. As for this clone: Its antigen is unknown. Per-base qualities were not stored, and no clone one base away is much larger.

At diagnosis, tumor, uninvolved tumor-adjacent lung and peripheral blood were collected and then preserved as a mix of FFPE and fresh-frozen material. For TCR repertoire profiling, blood samples were analyzed as peripheral blood mononuclear cells. The immunoSEQ Assay was used to sequence TCR beta CDR3 regions from DNA. Under the source paper's analysis protocol: To compute T cell density, TCR beta template counts were normalized to usable DNA, which was estimated by amplifying housekeeping genes. The preseqR package was used to estimate richness by extrapolating to 400,000 templates for PBMC samples and to 120,000 templates for tissue samples. Clonality was defined as one minus Pielou's evenness. Differential abundance testing on productive amino-acid clonotypes, with a minimum total count of 5 and an alpha of 0.1, was used to identify tissue-enriched TCRs. The Jaccard Index and the Morisita Overlap Index were used to measure repertoire overlap between compartments. GLIPH clustered TCR beta CDR3s with public tetramer-defined viral CDR3s; viral motifs required at least three viral sequences plus V-gene enrichment. The clones in this table, taken by TCRdb from immuneACCESS, are in-frame only. Not every clone is retained; where verified, under half of the shortfall comes from an unresolved V gene, and the cause of the rest is unknown. The V and J calls and clone size are taken from that table; D and trimming were inferred from the DNA. The sample table contains about 33,000 clones; only one count was recorded for about four fifths of them. Around 16% of the sample rests with the top ten.

The sequence was collected from an older male donor with stage III squamous cell lung carcinoma. The rearrangement joined TRBV27 to TRBJ1-6, with no confident D gene call. This specimen consisted of peripheral blood, obtained before any cancer treatment. The encoded CDR3 is CASSVDQSSYNSPLHF. The DNA sequence is given as TGTGCCAGCAGTGTGGACCAAAGCTCCTATAATTCACCCCTCCACTTT.